The T cell receptor (beta chain) under discussion was sequenced for a study of regulatory T cells in long-lasting Graves disease. Overall study: Recently diagnosed Graves' patients had received antithyroid drugs for under 3 months.

HTBI primers from iRepertoire and Arm-PCR of CDR3 regions yielded the TCR beta libraries. TCRdb processed the multiplex PCR reads anew with MiXCR; each CDR3 protein has one entry. The table includes around 500,000 distinct CDR3 sequences, about 11% detected once. This clonotype was recorded at least ten times. The CDR3 is made up of 13 amino acids. Per germline, CDR1 DFQATT and CDR2 SNEGSKA (reference sequence). The V and J ends lost 1 base and 7 bases respectively, with 14 bases between them. Indicated time point: newly diagnosed GD, antithyroid drugs for less than 3 months. From PBMCs, RNA was extracted and then used to make the TCR library. The sample was also linked to a second study, of T cells in Graves' hyperthyroidism and ophthalmopathy.

Sequenced material: peripheral blood mononuclear cells (PBMCs), taken at new diagnosis, from a patient treated with antithyroid drugs. The TCR originated in a woman between 25 and 40 years old with Graves disease. The rearrangement joins TRBV20-1 to TRBJ2-7, with D tentatively TRBD2 (6 bases). For the CDR3, the DNA is TGCAGTGCTAGAGCCGTGCAGGGAGGTGAGCAGTACTTC. This encodes CSARAVQGGEQYF.